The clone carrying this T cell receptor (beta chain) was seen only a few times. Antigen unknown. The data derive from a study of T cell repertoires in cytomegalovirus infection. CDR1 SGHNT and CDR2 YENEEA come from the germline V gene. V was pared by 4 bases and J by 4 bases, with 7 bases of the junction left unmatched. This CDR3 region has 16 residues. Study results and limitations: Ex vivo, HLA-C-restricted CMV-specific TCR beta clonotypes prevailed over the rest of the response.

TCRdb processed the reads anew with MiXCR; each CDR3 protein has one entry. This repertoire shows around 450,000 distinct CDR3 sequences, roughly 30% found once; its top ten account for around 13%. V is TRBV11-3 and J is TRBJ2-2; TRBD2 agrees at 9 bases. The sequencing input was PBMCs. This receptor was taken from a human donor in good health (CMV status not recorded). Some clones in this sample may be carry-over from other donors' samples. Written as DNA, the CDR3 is TGTGCCAGCAGCTCCTACGCGGGGGGGGCCACCGGGGAGCTGTTTTTT. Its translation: CASSSYAGGATGELFF.